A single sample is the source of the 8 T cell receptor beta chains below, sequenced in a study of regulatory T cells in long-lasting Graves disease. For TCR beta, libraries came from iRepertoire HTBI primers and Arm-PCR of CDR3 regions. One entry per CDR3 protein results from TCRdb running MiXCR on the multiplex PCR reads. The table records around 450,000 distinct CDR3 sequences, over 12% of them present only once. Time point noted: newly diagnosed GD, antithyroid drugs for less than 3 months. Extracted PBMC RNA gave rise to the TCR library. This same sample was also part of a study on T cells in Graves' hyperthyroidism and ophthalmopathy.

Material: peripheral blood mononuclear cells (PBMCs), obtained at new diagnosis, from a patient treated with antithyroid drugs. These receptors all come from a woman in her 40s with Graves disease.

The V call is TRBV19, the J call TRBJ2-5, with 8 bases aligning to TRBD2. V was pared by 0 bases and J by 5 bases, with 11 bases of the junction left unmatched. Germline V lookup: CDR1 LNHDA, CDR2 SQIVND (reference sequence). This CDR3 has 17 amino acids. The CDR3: CASSIDGPGGGRETQYF. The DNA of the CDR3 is TGTGCCAGTAGTATAGATGGGCCAGGCGGGGGGCGGGAGACCCAGTACTTC.

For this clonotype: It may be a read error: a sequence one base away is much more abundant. CDR3 bases: TGTGCCAGCAGCTTAGGGACAGGGGTTAACTATGGCTACACCTTC. Its protein is CASSLGTGVNYGYTF. The rearrangement uses TRBV7-9 and TRBJ1-2, with TRBD1 matching 9 bases. V lost 1 base, J lost 1 base, and 1 base stayed unmatched. This CDR3 has 15 residues. Germline loops: CDR1 SEHNR, CDR2 FQNEAQ (reference sequence).

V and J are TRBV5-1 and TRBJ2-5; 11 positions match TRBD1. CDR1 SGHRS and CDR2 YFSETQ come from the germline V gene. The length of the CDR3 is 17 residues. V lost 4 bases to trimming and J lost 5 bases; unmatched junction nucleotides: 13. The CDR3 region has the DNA TGCGCCAGCAGCGATTGGGACAGGGGGATCGCCGGGGAGACCCAGTACTTC. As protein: CASSDWDRGIAGETQYF.

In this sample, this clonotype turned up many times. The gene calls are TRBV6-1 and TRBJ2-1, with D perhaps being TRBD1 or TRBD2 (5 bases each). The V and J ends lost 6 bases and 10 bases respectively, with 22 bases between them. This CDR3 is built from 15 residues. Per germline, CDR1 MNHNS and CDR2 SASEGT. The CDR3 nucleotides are TGTGCCAGCAGAGCCGGGACCTCTCAGGTTTGGGAGCAGTTCTTC. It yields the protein CASRAGTSQVWEQFF.

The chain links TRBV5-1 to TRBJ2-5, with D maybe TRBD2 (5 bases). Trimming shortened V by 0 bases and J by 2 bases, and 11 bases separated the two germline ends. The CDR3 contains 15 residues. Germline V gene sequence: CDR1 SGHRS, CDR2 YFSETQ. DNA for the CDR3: TGCGCCAGCAGCTTGGGGGCAGGACTTCAAGAGACCCAGTACTTC. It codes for CASSLGAGLQETQYF.

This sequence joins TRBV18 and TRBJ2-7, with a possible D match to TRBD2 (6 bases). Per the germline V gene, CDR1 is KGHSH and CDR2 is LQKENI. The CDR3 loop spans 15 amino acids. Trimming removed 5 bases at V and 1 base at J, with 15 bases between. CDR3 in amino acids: CASSSGTSISYEQYF. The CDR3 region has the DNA TGTGCCAGCTCATCCGGGACTTCGATTTCCTACGAGCAGTACTTC.

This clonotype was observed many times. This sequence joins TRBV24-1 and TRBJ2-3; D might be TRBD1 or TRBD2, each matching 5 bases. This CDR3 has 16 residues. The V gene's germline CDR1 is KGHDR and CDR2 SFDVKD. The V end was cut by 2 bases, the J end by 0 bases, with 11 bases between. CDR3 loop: CATSDWGTTSTDTQYF. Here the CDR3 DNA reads TGTGCCACCAGTGATTGGGGGACGACAAGCACAGATACGCAGTATTTT.

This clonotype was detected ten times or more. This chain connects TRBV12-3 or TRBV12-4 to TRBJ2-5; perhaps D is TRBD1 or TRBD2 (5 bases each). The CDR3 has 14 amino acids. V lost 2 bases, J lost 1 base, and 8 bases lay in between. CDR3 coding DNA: TGTGCCAGCAGTTTAACAGGACTCCAAGAGACCCAGTACTTC. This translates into CASSLTGLQETQYF.